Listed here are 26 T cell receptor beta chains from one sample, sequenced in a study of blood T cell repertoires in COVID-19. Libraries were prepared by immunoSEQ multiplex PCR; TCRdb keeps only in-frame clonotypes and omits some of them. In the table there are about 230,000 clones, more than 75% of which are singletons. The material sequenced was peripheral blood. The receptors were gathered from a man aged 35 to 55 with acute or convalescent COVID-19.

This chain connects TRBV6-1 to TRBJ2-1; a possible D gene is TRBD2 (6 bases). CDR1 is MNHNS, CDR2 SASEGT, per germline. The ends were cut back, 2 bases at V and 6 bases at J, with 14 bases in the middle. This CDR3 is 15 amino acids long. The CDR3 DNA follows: TGTGCCAGCAGTGAATTGGGGGACTTCTCCAATGAGCAGTTCTTC. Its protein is CASSELGDFSNEQFF.

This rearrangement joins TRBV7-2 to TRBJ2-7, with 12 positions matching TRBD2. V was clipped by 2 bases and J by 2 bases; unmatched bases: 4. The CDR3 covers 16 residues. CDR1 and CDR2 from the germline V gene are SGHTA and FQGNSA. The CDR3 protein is CASSLLPSGGAYEQYF. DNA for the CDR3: TGTGCCAGCAGCTTACTGCCTAGCGGGGGGGCCTACGAGCAGTACTTC.

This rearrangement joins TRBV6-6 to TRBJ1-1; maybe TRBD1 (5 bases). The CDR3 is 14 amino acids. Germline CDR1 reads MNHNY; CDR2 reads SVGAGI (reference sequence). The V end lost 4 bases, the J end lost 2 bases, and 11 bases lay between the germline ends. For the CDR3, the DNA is TGTGCCAGCAGTTCCGGACAAATTAACACTGAAGCTTTCTTT. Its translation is CASSSGQINTEAFF.

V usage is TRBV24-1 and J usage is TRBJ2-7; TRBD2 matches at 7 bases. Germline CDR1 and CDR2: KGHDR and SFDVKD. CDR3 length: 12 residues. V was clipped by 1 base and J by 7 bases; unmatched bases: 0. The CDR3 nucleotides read TGTGCCACCAGTGATTTCGGGAGGGAGCAGTACTTC. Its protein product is CATSDFGREQYF.

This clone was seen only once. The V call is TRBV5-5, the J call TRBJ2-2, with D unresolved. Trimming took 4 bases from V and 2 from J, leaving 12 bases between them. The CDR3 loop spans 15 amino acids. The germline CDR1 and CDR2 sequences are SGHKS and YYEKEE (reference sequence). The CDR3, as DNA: TGTGCCAGCAGCCCCCTGGTACTCAACACCGGGGAGCTGTTTTTT. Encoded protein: CASSPLVLNTGELFF.

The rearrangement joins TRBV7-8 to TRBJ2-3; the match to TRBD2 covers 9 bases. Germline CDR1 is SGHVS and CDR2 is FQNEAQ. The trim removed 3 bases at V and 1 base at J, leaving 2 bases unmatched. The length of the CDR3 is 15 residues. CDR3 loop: CASSFAGGGTDTQYF. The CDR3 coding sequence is TGTGCCAGCAGCTTTGCGGGGGGGGGCACAGATACGCAGTATTTT.

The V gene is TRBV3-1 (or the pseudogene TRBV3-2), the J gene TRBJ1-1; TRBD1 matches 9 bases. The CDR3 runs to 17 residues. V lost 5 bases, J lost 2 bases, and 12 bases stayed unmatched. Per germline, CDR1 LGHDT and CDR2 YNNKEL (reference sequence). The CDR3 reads CASSGRTGATYNTEAFF. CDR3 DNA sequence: TGTGCCAGCAGCGGAAGGACAGGGGCGACATATAACACTGAAGCTTTCTTT.

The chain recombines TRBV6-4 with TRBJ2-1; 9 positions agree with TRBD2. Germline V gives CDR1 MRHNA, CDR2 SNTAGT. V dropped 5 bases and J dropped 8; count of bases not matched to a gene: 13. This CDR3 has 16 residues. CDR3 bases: TGTGCCAGCAGTACCGGTGGGCTAGCGGGGATCGATGAGCAGTTCTTC. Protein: CASSTGGLAGIDEQFF.

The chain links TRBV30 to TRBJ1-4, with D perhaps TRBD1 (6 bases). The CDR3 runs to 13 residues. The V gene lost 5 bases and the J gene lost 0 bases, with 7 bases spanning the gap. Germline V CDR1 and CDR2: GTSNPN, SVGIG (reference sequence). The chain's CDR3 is CAWGQSTNEKLFF. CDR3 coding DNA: TGTGCCTGGGGACAGTCAACTAATGAAAAACTGTTTTTT.

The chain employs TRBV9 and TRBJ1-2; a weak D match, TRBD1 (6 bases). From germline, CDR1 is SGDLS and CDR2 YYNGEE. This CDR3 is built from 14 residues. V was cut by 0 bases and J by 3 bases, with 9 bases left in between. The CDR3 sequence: CASSVAGGHYGYTF. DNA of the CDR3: TGTGCCAGCAGCGTAGCGGGGGGCCACTATGGCTACACCTTC.

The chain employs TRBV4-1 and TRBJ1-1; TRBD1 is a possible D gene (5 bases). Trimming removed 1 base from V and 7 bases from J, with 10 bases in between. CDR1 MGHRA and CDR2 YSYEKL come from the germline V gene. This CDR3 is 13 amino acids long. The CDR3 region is CASSQVGRVEAFF. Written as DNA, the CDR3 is TGCGCCAGCAGCCAAGTAGGCAGGGTTGAAGCTTTCTTT.

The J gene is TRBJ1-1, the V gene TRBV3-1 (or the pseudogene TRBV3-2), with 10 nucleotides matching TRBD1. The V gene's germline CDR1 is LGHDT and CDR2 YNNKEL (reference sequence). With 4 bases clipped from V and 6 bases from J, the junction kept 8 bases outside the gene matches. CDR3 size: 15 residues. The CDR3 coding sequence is TGTGCCAGCAGCCCTCTCGGACAGGGGGTCGCTGAAGCTTTCTTT. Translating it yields CASSPLGQGVAEAFF.

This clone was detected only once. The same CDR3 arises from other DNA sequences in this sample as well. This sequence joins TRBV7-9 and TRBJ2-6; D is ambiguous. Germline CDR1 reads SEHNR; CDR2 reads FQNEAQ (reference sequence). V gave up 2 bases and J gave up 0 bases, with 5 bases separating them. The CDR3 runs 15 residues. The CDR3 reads CASSLRVSGANVLTF. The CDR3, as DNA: TGTGCCAGCAGCTTACGAGTCTCTGGGGCCAACGTCCTGACTTTC.

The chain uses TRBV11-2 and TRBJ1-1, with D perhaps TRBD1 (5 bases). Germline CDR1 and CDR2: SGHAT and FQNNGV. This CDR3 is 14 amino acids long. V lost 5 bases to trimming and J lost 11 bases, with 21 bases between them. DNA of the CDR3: TGTGCCAGCAGCCAAATTGACAGTGGCGGAGATGCTTTCTTT. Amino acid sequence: CASSQIDSGGDAFF.

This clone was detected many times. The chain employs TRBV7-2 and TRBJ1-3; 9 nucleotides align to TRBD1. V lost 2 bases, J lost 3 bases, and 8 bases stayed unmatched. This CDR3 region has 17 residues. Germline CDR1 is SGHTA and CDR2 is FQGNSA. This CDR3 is CASSLKVTGGSGNTIYF. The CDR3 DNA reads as TGTGCCAGCAGCTTAAAAGTTACAGGGGGCAGTGGAAACACCATATATTTT.

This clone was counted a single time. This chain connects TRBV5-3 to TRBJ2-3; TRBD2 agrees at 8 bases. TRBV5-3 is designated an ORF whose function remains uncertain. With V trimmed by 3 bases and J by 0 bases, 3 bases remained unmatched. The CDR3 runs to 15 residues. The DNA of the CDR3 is TGTGCCAGAAGCTCTCGGGGGGGAAGCACAGATACGCAGTATTTT. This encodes CARSSRGGSTDTQYF.

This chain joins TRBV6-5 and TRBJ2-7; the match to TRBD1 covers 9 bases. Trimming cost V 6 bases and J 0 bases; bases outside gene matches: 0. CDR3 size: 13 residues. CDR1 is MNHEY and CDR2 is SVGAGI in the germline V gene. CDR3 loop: CASRTGGSYEQYF. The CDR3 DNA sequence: TGTGCCAGCAGGACAGGGGGCTCCTACGAGCAGTACTTC.

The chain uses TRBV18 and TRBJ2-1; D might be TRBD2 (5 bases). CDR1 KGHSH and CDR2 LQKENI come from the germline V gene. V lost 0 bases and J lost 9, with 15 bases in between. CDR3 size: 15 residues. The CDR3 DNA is TGTGCCAGCTCACCACCTTCCCCCCAAGCGGTTGAGCAGTTCTTC. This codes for CASSPPSPQAVEQFF.

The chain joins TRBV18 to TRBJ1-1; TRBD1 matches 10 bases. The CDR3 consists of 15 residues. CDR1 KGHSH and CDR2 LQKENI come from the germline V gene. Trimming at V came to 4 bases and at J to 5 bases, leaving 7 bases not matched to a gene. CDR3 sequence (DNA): TGTGCCAGCTCACAACAGGGGACAGGGGTGACTGAAGCTTTCTTT. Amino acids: CASSQQGTGVTEAFF. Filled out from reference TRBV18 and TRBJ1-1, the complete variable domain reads NAGVMQNPRHLVRRRGQEARLRCSPMKGHSHVYWYRQLPEEGLKFMVYLQKENIIDESGMPKERFSAEFPKEGPSILRIQQVVRGDSAAYFCASSQQGTGVTEAFFGQGTRLTVV.

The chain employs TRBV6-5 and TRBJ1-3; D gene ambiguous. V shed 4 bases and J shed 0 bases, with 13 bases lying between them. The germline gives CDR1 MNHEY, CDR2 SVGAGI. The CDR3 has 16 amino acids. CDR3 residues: CASSSIPVLSGNTIYF. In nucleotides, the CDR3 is TGTGCCAGCAGTTCAATTCCCGTACTCTCTGGAAACACCATATATTTT.

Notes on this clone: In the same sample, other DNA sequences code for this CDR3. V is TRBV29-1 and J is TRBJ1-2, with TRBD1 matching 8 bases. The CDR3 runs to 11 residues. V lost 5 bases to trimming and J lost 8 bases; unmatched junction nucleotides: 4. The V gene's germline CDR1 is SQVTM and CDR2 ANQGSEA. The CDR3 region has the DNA TGCAGCGTTCCAGACAGGGGCGGCTACACCTTC. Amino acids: CSVPDRGGYTF.

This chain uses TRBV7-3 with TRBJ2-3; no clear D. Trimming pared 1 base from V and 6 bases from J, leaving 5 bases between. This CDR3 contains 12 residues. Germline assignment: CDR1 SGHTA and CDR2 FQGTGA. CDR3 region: CASSLRRDTQYF. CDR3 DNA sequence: TGTGCCAGCAGCTTAAGGCGGGATACGCAGTATTTT.

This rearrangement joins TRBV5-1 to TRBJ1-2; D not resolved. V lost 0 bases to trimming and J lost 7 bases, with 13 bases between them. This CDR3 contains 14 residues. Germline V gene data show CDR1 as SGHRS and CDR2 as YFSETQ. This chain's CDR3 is CASSLEPANSGYTF. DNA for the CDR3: TGCGCCAGCAGCTTGGAGCCAGCGAATTCTGGCTACACCTTC.

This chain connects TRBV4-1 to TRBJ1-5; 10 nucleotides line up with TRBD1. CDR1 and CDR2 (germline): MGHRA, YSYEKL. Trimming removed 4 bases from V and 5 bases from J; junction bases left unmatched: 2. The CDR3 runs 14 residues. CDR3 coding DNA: TGCGCCAGCAGCCCCGGACAGGGGGATCAGCCCCAGCATTTT. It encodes CASSPGQGDQPQHF.

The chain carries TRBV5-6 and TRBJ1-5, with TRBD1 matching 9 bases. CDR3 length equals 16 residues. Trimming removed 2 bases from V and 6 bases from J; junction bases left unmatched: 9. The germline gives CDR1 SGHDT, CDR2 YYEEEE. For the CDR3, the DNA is TGTGCCAGCAGCTTTAACCGGGACAGGGAAGCTCAGCCCCAGCATTTT. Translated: CASSFNRDREAQPQHF.

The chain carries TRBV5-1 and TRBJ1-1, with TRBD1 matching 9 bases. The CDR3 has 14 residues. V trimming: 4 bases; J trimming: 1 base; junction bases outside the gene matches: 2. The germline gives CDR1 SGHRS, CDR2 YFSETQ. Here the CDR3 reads CASSQDRGNTEAFF. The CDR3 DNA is TGCGCCAGCAGCCAGGACAGGGGGAACACTGAAGCTTTCTTT.